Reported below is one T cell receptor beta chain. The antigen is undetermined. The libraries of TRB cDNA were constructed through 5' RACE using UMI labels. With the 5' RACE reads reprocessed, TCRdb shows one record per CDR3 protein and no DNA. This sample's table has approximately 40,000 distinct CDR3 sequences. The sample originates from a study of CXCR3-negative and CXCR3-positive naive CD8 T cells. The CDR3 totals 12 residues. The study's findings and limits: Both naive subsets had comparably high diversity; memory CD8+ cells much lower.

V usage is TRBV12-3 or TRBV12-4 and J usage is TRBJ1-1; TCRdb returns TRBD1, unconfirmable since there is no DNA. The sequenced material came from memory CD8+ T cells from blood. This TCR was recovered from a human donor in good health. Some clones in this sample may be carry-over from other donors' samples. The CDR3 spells CASREGGTEAFF.